This is a list of T cell receptor beta chains from one sample in a study of blood T cell repertoires in COVID-19. This table comes from immunoSEQ multiplex PCR, and its TCRdb copy is limited to in-frame clones, with some not included. The sample has under 200,000 clones, more than 75% seen once; the top ten hold around 3.5%. Sequencing was performed on peripheral blood. These receptors were taken from a man aged 18 to 29 with active or convalescent COVID-19. CDR3s include the opening cysteine and the closing phenylalanine or tryptophan. The order of the fields is V gene, J gene, D gene, clone size, CDR3 DNA, CDR3 protein. D genes are given only for firm matches. Expanded clones are given a class, and other clones once, few, many or no size at all.

v_gene: TRBV7-9
j_gene: TRBJ1-6
d_gene: TRBD1
abundance: .
CDR3nt: TGTGCCAGCAGCGTGGGACAGCGAAATTCACCCCTCCACTTT
CDR3aa: CASSVGQRNSPLHF

v_gene: TRBV18
j_gene: TRBJ2-1
d_gene: .
abundance: .
CDR3nt: TGTGCCAGCTCACCTACTAGTCTTAACCTTGGCTCCTACAATGAGCAGTTCTTC
CDR3aa: CASSPTSLNLGSYNEQFF

v_gene: TRBV12-3/TRBV12-4
j_gene: TRBJ1-2
d_gene: .
abundance: .
CDR3nt: TGTGCCAGCCGCTGGGGGACTCTCGGTGGCTACACCTTC
CDR3aa: CASRWGTLGGYTF

v_gene: TRBV14
j_gene: TRBJ1-1
d_gene: .
abundance: .
CDR3nt: TGTGCCAGCAGCCAAGATCTTAGGCCAGGGGCCGGCACTGAAGCTTTCTTT
CDR3aa: CASSQDLRPGAGTEAFF

v_gene: TRBV6-5
j_gene: TRBJ2-3
d_gene: .
abundance: .
CDR3nt: TGTGCCAGCCGATATGGGGCCAGCACAGATACGCAGTATTTT
CDR3aa: CASRYGASTDTQYF

v_gene: TRBV11-3
j_gene: TRBJ2-1
d_gene: TRBD2
abundance: .
CDR3nt: TGTGCCAGCAGCCCCCCCACTAGCGGCGTCTACAATGAGCAGTTCTTC
CDR3aa: CASSPPTSGVYNEQFF

v_gene: TRBV6-1
j_gene: TRBJ2-5
d_gene: TRBD2
abundance: once
CDR3nt: TGTGCCAGCAGTGAAGGTTGGGGGGGGGAGACCCAGTACTTC
CDR3aa: CASSEGWGGETQYF

v_gene: TRBV6-6
j_gene: TRBJ1-4
d_gene: .
abundance: .
CDR3nt: TGTGCCAGCAGTTACGCAGGGTCTAATGAAAAACTGTTTTTT
CDR3aa: CASSYAGSNEKLFF

v_gene: TRBV23-1
j_gene: TRBJ1-5
d_gene: TRBD1
abundance: once
CDR3nt: TGCGCCAGCAGTCAATCTCGAATAATTAGGGACAGGGGTCTTAGCAATCAGCCCCAGCATTTT
CDR3aa: CASSQSRIIRDRGLSNQPQHF

v_gene: TRBV7-8
j_gene: TRBJ2-7
d_gene: TRBD2
abundance: .
CDR3nt: TGTGCCAGCAGCCAAGCCGGGGCTAGCGGGAGGGGTGAGCAGTACTTC
CDR3aa: CASSQAGASGRGEQYF

v_gene: TRBV7-6
j_gene: TRBJ1-1
d_gene: .
abundance: .
CDR3nt: TGTGCCAGCAGCTTAGAGGGGTTAACTGAAGCTTTCTTT
CDR3aa: CASSLEGLTEAFF

v_gene: TRBV7-8
j_gene: TRBJ1-1
d_gene: TRBD1
abundance: .
CDR3nt: TGTGCCAGCAGCTTAGTTCCCGCTACAGGGGGCGCGAACACTGAAGCTTTCTTT
CDR3aa: CASSLVPATGGANTEAFF

v_gene: TRBV11-2
j_gene: TRBJ1-2
d_gene: TRBD1
abundance: .
CDR3nt: TGTGCCAGCAGCCCACAGGGGGCGCCCCACTATGGCTACACCTTC
CDR3aa: CASSPQGAPHYGYTF

v_gene: TRBV5-4
j_gene: TRBJ2-1
d_gene: TRBD1
abundance: .
CDR3nt: TGTGCCAGCAGCGCACAGGGGGCTGGGTACAATGAGCAGTTCTTC
CDR3aa: CASSAQGAGYNEQFF

v_gene: TRBV3-1/TRBV3-2
j_gene: TRBJ1-5
d_gene: .
abundance: .
CDR3nt: TGTGCCAGCAGCCAAGTCTGGGGGGGGGATCAGCCCCAGCATTTT
CDR3aa: CASSQVWGGDQPQHF

v_gene: TRBV28
j_gene: TRBJ1-1
d_gene: .
abundance: .
CDR3nt: TGTGCCAGCAGTTCCCTACTCATTGTGGCTTTCTTT
CDR3aa: CASSSLLIVAFF

v_gene: TRBV7-2
j_gene: TRBJ1-4
d_gene: .
abundance: once
CDR3nt: TGTGCCAGCTCTCTCGGCACCAGGAATGAAAAACTGTTTTTT
CDR3aa: CASSLGTRNEKLFF

v_gene: TRBV19
j_gene: TRBJ2-1
d_gene: TRBD2
abundance: .
CDR3nt: TGTGCCAGTAGTATTGTCCTAGCGGGTTCCTACAATGAGCAGTTCTTC
CDR3aa: CASSIVLAGSYNEQFF

v_gene: TRBV3-1/TRBV3-2
j_gene: TRBJ2-1
d_gene: .
abundance: .
CDR3nt: TGTGCCAGCAGCCAAGATACGTCGAGGAATGAGCAGTTCTTC
CDR3aa: CASSQDTSRNEQFF

v_gene: TRBV29-1
j_gene: TRBJ1-3
d_gene: .
abundance: .
CDR3nt: TGCAGCGTCGCGCGGGGCCGAGGAGACACCATATATTTT
CDR3aa: CSVARGRGDTIYF

v_gene: TRBV9
j_gene: TRBJ2-1
d_gene: TRBD2
abundance: .
CDR3nt: TGTGCCAGCAGCCCCCGACTAGCGGGGGCCTACAATGAGCAGTTCTTC
CDR3aa: CASSPRLAGAYNEQFF

v_gene: TRBV7-2
j_gene: TRBJ2-1
d_gene: TRBD2
abundance: .
CDR3nt: TGTGCCAGCAGCTTTAGCGGGGGGGCAGTGAATGAGCAGTTCTTC
CDR3aa: CASSFSGGAVNEQFF

v_gene: TRBV19
j_gene: TRBJ1-6
d_gene: TRBD1
abundance: .
CDR3nt: TGTGCCAGTAGTACCCCACAGGGGGCCTATTCACCCCTCCACTTT
CDR3aa: CASSTPQGAYSPLHF

v_gene: TRBV5-1
j_gene: TRBJ1-1
d_gene: TRBD1
abundance: .
CDR3nt: TGCGCCAGCAGCTTGAGGGGGACAGTCATGATGAACACTGAAGCTTTCTTT
CDR3aa: CASSLRGTVMMNTEAFF

v_gene: TRBV6-5
j_gene: TRBJ1-2
d_gene: .
abundance: .
CDR3nt: TGTGCCAGCAGGACCCCCGGGAGGTCGGGGTATGGCTACACCTTC
CDR3aa: CASRTPGRSGYGYTF

v_gene: TRBV6-2/TRBV6-3
j_gene: TRBJ2-7
d_gene: .
abundance: .
CDR3nt: TGTGCCAGCAGTTACGGGGGGGCGCGGTCCTACGAGCAGTACTTC
CDR3aa: CASSYGGARSYEQYF

v_gene: TRBV7-6
j_gene: TRBJ1-6
d_gene: TRBD1
abundance: few
CDR3nt: TGTGCCAGCAGAGCGACCGGGACAGGCTATAATTCACCCCTCCACTTT
CDR3aa: CASRATGTGYNSPLHF

v_gene: TRBV11-2
j_gene: TRBJ2-3
d_gene: .
abundance: .
CDR3nt: TGTGCCAGCAGCCCTCTAGGGGTAGGGGATACGCAGTATTTT
CDR3aa: CASSPLGVGDTQYF

v_gene: TRBV29-1
j_gene: TRBJ2-3
d_gene: TRBD2
abundance: few
CDR3nt: TGCAGCGTCGACGGACTAGAAGGAGATACGCAGTATTTT
CDR3aa: CSVDGLEGDTQYF

v_gene: TRBV5-1
j_gene: TRBJ1-3
d_gene: .
abundance: .
CDR3nt: TGCGCCAGCAGCGAGCCTTTTGGAAACACCATATATTTT
CDR3aa: CASSEPFGNTIYF

v_gene: TRBV7-8
j_gene: TRBJ1-1
d_gene: .
abundance: .
CDR3nt: TGTGCCAGTCGGGGGATATTAAACACTGAAGCTTTCTTT
CDR3aa: CASRGILNTEAFF

v_gene: TRBV29-1
j_gene: TRBJ1-1
d_gene: TRBD1
abundance: .
CDR3nt: TGCAGCGGCCACAGGGGGTTCACTGAAGCTTTCTTT
CDR3aa: CSGHRGFTEAFF

v_gene: TRBV21-1
j_gene: TRBJ2-7
d_gene: .
abundance: .
CDR3nt: TGTGCCATCGAGGGGCAGGGGGCGCTGCACGAGCAGTACTTC
CDR3aa: CAIEGQGALHEQYF

v_gene: TRBV18
j_gene: TRBJ1-1
d_gene: .
abundance: once
CDR3nt: TGTGCCAGCACCAAAAGCACAGGGTTGTCGGCTTTCTTT
CDR3aa: CASTKSTGLSAFF

v_gene: TRBV6-1
j_gene: TRBJ2-4
d_gene: .
abundance: .
CDR3nt: TGTGCCAGCAGTGATCGGGGTCGTACAAACATTCAGTACTTC
CDR3aa: CASSDRGRTNIQYF

v_gene: TRBV5-4
j_gene: TRBJ2-7
d_gene: TRBD2
abundance: .
CDR3nt: TGTGCCAGCAGCTTAAGGATCTGGACTAGGGCCCTCGAGCAGTACTTC
CDR3aa: CASSLRIWTRALEQYF

v_gene: TRBV10-3
j_gene: TRBJ2-1
d_gene: TRBD2
abundance: few
CDR3nt: TGTGCCATCAGCGGGGAGGGGTATGAGCAGTTCTTC
CDR3aa: CAISGEGYEQFF

v_gene: TRBV7-2
j_gene: TRBJ2-2
d_gene: TRBD2
abundance: .
CDR3nt: TGTGCCAGCAGTCTCCGACCGCTAGCGGTCACCGGGGAGCTGTTTTTT
CDR3aa: CASSLRPLAVTGELFF

v_gene: TRBV28
j_gene: TRBJ1-5
d_gene: .
abundance: .
CDR3nt: TGTGCCAGCAGTTTAGATTGGCCTGCCAGCAATCAGCCCCAGCATTTT
CDR3aa: CASSLDWPASNQPQHF

v_gene: TRBV19
j_gene: TRBJ1-2
d_gene: .
abundance: .
CDR3nt: TGTGCCAGTAGTGTGTGGGGCTTGTCGGAAGGCTACACCTTC
CDR3aa: CASSVWGLSEGYTF

v_gene: TRBV7-6
j_gene: TRBJ1-1
d_gene: .
abundance: .
CDR3nt: TGTGCCAGCAGCATACAGACAGGACATAACACTGAAGCTTTCTTT
CDR3aa: CASSIQTGHNTEAFF

v_gene: TRBV19
j_gene: TRBJ1-1
d_gene: .
abundance: .
CDR3nt: TGTGCCAGTAGTCCACAAATGAACACTGAAGCTTTCTTT
CDR3aa: CASSPQMNTEAFF

v_gene: TRBV6-2/TRBV6-3
j_gene: TRBJ2-2
d_gene: TRBD2
abundance: .
CDR3nt: TGTGCCAGCAGTTACATCCTTCGCGGGAGGTCCACCGGGGAGCTGTTTTTT
CDR3aa: CASSYILRGRSTGELFF

v_gene: TRBV9
j_gene: TRBJ2-1
d_gene: TRBD1
abundance: few
CDR3nt: TGTGCCAGCAGCATCTGGACAGGCCCCTACAATGAGCAGTTCTTC
CDR3aa: CASSIWTGPYNEQFF

v_gene: TRBV7-2
j_gene: TRBJ2-7
d_gene: TRBD2
abundance: .
CDR3nt: TGTGCCAGCAGCTTAGAGGTTTTTGGGACTAGCGGCTACGAGCAGTACTTC
CDR3aa: CASSLEVFGTSGYEQYF

v_gene: TRBV4-1
j_gene: TRBJ1-4
d_gene: .
abundance: once
CDR3nt: TGCGCCAGCAGTCCTGCGGGTGCAACTAATGAAAAACTGTTTTTT
CDR3aa: CASSPAGATNEKLFF

v_gene: TRBV9
j_gene: TRBJ2-3
d_gene: .
abundance: .
CDR3nt: TGTGCCAGCAGCGTAGATCAGGACTACAGAGATACGCAGTATTTT
CDR3aa: CASSVDQDYRDTQYF

v_gene: TRBV9
j_gene: TRBJ2-4
d_gene: .
abundance: .
CDR3nt: TGTGCCAGCAGCGGGGGGCAGGGGGCCAGCGGGATGGCCAAAAACATTCAGTACTTC
CDR3aa: CASSGGQGASGMAKNIQYF

v_gene: TRBV28
j_gene: TRBJ1-5
d_gene: .
abundance: .
CDR3nt: TGTGCCAGCAGCTCTGAGCAGCCCCAGCATTTT
CDR3aa: CASSSEQPQHF

v_gene: TRBV10-1
j_gene: TRBJ2-4
d_gene: TRBD2
abundance: .
CDR3nt: TGCGCCAGCGCAGCGGGGGGACAAAACATTCAGTACTTC
CDR3aa: CASAAGGQNIQYF

v_gene: TRBV9
j_gene: TRBJ1-5
d_gene: .
abundance: .
CDR3nt: TGTGCCAGCAGCGTAGGTCCCAGGGGAAGTCAGCCCCAGCATTTT
CDR3aa: CASSVGPRGSQPQHF

v_gene: TRBV28
j_gene: TRBJ1-1
d_gene: .
abundance: .
CDR3nt: TGTGCCAGCAGTTCGGACCAGGGACACCTATCCACTGAAGCTTTCTTT
CDR3aa: CASSSDQGHLSTEAFF

v_gene: TRBV27
j_gene: TRBJ2-3
d_gene: .
abundance: .
CDR3nt: TGTGCCAGCAGTCTGCAGGGGTGGGCAGATACGCAGTATTTT
CDR3aa: CASSLQGWADTQYF

v_gene: TRBV2
j_gene: TRBJ1-4
d_gene: .
abundance: .
CDR3nt: TGTGCCAGCAGTGCCTCGGGGGAAAAACTGTTTTTT
CDR3aa: CASSASGEKLFF

v_gene: TRBV10-2
j_gene: TRBJ1-2
d_gene: .
abundance: .
CDR3nt: TGCGCCAGCTCACTGCAGGTCAGCTATGGCTACACCTTC
CDR3aa: CASSLQVSYGYTF

v_gene: TRBV12-5
j_gene: TRBJ1-4
d_gene: .
abundance: .
CDR3nt: TGTGCTAGTGGTTTGTGTCCCACTTCGAATGTAAGGGGCGAAAAAGAAAAACTGTTTTTT
CDR3aa: CASGLCPTSNVRGEKEKLFF